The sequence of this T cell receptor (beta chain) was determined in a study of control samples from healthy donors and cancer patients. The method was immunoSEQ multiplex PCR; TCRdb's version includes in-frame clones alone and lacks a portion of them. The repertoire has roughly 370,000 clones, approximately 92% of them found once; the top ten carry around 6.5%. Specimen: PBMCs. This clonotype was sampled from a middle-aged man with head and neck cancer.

The CDR3 here is CASSPSTAYEQYF. DNA of the CDR3: TGCGCCAGCAGCCCCAGTACAGCCTACGAGCAGTACTTC. This rearrangement joins TRBV5-1 to TRBJ2-7; D unresolved. Trimming stripped 4 bases from V and 2 bases from J, with 10 bases between. The CDR3 loop spans 13 amino acids. Per germline, CDR1 SGHRS and CDR2 YFSETQ.